The clone carrying this T cell receptor beta chain was observed at least ten times. Researchers prepared the TCRbeta library using unique molecular identifiers, the study reports. TCRdb itself ran the PCR reads through MiXCR, one entry per CDR3 protein. The sample yields approximately 91,000 distinct CDR3 sequences, 7% to 9% seen once. This record comes from a study of T-cell reconstitution after alpha-beta-depleted transplantation in children. Trimming removed 4 bases at V and 4 bases at J, with 17 bases between. Germline-derived CDR1 and CDR2 are MDHEN and SYDVKM. The CDR3 runs to 16 residues. The clonotype comes from a human donor who donated a stem cell graft to a child with congenital amegakaryocytic thrombocytopenia. Sequencing was performed on PBMCs from the stem cell graft donor, taken from the stem cell graft. The chain employs TRBV28 and TRBJ2-1, with D unclear. The CDR3 loop is CASSSIRLELYNEQFF. For the CDR3, the DNA is TGTGCCAGCAGTTCCATCCGACTGGAATTATACAATGAGCAGTTCTTC.